This TCR beta chain is from a study of T cells in Graves' hyperthyroidism and ophthalmopathy. The source of the PBMCs was over 8.5 ml of fresh peripheral blood. There were TCR beta CDR3 regions amplified from RNA transcripts. The HTBI primer set drove a first-round RT-PCR of the TCR CDR3. A single record per CDR3 protein comes from TCRdb applying MiXCR to the multiplex PCR reads. The profile shows under 800,000 distinct CDR3 sequences, 14% of them singletons. Trimming removed 0 bases at V and 3 bases at J, with 15 bases between. Germline assignment: CDR1 SEHNR and CDR2 FQNEAQ (reference sequence). CDR3 length equals 17 residues. This clonotype was picked up a small number of times.

V gene TRBV7-9 combines with J gene TRBJ1-5; no clear D gene. The sequencing input was blood. This TCR was sampled from a woman aged 18-29 years with Graves' hyperthyroidism. This CDR3 is CASSLAPLGAPNQPQHF. The CDR3, as DNA: TGTGCCAGCAGCTTAGCGCCGCTTGGCGCCCCCAATCAGCCCCAGCATTTT. Drawing the rest from reference TRBV7-9 and TRBJ1-5, the complete variable domain is DTGVSQNPRHKITKRGQNVTFRCDPISEHNRLYWYRQTLGQGPEFLTYFQNEAQLEKSRLLSDRFSAERPKGSFSTLEIQRTEQGDSAMYLCASSLAPLGAPNQPQHFGDGTRLSIL.